This T cell receptor (beta chain) was documented in a study of blood T cell repertoires in COVID-19. This clone has only a few counts. Germline-derived CDR1 and CDR2 are SQVTM and ANQGSEA. V was trimmed by 7 bases and J by 7 bases, leaving 15 bases between them. This CDR3 is 12 amino acids long. The method was immunoSEQ multiplex PCR; TCRdb's version includes in-frame clones alone and lacks a portion of them. The table records some 260,000 clones, about 90% of them present only once. The material sequenced was PBMCs or T cells enriched from blood (not recorded which). J is TRBJ2-3 and V is TRBV29-1; D perhaps matches TRBD2 (5 bases). The receptor was isolated from a woman aged 25 to 39 with acute COVID-19. In DNA form, the CDR3 reads TGCAGCGCCCGGACTCTCGGAAATACGCAGTATTTT. Protein: CSARTLGNTQYF.